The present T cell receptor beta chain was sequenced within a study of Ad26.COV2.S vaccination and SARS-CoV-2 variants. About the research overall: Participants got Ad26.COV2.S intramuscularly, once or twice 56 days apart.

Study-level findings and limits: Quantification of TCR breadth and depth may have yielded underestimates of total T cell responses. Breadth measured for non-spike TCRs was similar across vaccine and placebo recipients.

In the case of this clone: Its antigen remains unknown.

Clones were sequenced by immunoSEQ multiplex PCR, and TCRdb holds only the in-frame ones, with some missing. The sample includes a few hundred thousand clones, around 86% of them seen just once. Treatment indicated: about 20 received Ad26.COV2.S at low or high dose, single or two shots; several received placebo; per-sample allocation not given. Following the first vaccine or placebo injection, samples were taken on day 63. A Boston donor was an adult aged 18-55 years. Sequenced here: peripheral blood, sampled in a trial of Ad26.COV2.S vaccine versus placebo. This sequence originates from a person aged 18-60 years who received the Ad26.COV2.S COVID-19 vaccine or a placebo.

The CDR3 DNA reads as TGTGCCAGCAGCTCGGGTGGGGCTGGCGAGCAGTACTTC. Its protein product is CASSSGGAGEQYF. The J gene is TRBJ2-7, the V gene TRBV3-1 (or the pseudogene TRBV3-2); D perhaps matches TRBD1 (5 bases). Germline V lookup: CDR1 LGHDT, CDR2 YNNKEL (reference sequence). This CDR3 is built from 13 residues. V lost 5 bases, J lost 6 bases, and 14 bases lay in between.